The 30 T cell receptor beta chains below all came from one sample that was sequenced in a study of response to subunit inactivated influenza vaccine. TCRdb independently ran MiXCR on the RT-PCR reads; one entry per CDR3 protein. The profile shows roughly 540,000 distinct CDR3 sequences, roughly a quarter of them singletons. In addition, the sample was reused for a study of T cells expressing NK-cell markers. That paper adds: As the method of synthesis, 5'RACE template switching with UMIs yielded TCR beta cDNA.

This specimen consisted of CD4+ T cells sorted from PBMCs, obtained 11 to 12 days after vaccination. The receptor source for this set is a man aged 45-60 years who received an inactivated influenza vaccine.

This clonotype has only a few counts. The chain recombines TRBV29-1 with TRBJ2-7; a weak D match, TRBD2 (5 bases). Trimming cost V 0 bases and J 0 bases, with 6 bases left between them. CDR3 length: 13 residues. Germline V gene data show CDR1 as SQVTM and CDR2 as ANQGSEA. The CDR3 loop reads CSVEEGSSYEQYF. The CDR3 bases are TGCAGCGTTGAAGAGGGGAGCTCCTACGAGCAGTACTTC.

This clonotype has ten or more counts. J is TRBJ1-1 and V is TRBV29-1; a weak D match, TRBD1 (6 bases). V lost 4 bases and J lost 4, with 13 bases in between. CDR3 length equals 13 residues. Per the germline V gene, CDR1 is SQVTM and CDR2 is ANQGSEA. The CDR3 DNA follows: TGCAGCGTTGGTAGGGGGGGGGGCACTGAAGCTTTCTTT. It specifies CSVGRGGGTEAFF.

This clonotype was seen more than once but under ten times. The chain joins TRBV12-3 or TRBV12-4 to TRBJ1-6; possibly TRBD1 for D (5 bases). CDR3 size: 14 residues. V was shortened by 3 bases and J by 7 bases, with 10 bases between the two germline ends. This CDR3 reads CASSFMRGNSPLHF. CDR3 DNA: TGTGCCAGCAGTTTTATGCGGGGGAATTCACCCCTCCACTTT.

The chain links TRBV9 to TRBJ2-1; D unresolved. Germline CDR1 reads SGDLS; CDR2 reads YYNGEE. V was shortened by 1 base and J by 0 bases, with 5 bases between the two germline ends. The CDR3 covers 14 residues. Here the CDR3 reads CASSVYNSYNEQFF. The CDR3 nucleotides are TGTGCCAGCAGCGTATACAACTCCTACAATGAGCAGTTCTTC.

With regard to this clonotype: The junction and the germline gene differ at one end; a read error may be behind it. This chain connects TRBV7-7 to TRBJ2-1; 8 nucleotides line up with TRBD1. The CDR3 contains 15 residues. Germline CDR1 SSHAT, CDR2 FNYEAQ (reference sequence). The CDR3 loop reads CASRYDRGSYNEQFF. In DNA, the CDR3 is TGTGCTAGCAGGTACGACAGGGGTTCCTACAATGAGCAGTTCTTC.

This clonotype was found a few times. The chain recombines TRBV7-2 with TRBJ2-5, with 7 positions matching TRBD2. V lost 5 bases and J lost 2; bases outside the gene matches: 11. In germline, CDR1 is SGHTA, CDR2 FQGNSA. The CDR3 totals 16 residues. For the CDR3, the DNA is TGTGCCAGCAGCACCTCTAGCGGCGGGGGACAAGAGACCCAGTACTTC. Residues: CASSTSSGGGQETQYF. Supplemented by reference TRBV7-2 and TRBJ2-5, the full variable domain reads GAGVSQSPSNKVTEKGKDVELRCDPISGHTALYWYRQSLGQGLEFLIYFQGNSAPDKSGLPSDRFSAERTGGSVSTLTIQRTQQEDSAVYLCASSTSSGGGQETQYFGPGTRLLVL.

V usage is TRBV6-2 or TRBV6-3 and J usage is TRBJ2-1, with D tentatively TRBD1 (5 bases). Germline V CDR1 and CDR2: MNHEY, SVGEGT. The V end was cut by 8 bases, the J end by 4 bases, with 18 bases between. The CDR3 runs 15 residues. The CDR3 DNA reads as TGTGCCAGCTCGATAGGGGCGTTTACTTACAATGAGCAGTTCTTC. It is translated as CASSIGAFTYNEQFF.

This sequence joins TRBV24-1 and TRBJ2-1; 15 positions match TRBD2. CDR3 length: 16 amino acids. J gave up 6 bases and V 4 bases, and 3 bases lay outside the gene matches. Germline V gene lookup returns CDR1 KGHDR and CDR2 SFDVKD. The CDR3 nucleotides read TGTGCCACCAGTGACCAGGGACTAGCGGGAGGCAATGAGCAGTTCTTC. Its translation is CATSDQGLAGGNEQFF.

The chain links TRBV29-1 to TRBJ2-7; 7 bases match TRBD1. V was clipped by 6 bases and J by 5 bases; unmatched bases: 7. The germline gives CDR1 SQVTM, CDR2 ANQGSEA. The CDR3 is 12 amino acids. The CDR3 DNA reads TGCAGCGTGACAGGGAAAGCGGACGAGCAGTACTTC. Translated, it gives CSVTGKADEQYF.

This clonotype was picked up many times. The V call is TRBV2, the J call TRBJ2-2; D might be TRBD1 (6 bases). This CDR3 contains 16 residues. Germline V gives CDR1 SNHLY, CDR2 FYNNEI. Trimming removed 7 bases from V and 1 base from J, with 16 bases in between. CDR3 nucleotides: TGTGCCAGCAAGAGGACAGCCTTAGGGAACACCGGGGAGCTGTTTTTT. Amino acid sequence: CASKRTALGNTGELFF. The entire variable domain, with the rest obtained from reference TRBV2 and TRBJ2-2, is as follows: EPEVTQTPSHQVTQMGQEVILRCVPISNHLYFYWYRQILGQKVEFLVSFYNNEISEKSEIFDDQFSVERPDGSNFTLKIRSTKLEDSAMYFCASKRTALGNTGELFFGEGSRLTVL.

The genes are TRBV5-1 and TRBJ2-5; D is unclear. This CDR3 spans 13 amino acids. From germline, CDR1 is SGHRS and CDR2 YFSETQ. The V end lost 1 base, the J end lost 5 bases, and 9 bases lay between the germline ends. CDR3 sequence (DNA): TGCGCCAGCAGCTTGTTGGATGGGGAGACCCAGTACTTC. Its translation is CASSLLDGETQYF.

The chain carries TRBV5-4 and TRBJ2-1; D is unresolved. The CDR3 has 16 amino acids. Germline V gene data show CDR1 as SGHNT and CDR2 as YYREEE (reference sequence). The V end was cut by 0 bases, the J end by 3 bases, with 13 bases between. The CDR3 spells CASSLGPQSYYNEQFF. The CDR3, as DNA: TGTGCCAGCAGCTTGGGCCCACAAAGCTACTACAATGAGCAGTTCTTC.

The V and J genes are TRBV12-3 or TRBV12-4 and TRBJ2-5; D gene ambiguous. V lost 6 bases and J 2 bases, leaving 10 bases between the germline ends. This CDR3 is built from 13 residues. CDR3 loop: CASSLNQQETQYF. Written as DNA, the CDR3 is TGTGCCAGCAGCTTAAACCAACAAGAGACCCAGTACTTC.

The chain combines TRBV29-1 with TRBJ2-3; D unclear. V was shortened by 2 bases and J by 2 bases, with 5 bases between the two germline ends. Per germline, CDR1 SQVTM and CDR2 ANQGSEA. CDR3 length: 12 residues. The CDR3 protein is CSVEPHTDTQYF. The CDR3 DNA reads TGCAGCGTTGAACCCCACACAGATACGCAGTATTTT.

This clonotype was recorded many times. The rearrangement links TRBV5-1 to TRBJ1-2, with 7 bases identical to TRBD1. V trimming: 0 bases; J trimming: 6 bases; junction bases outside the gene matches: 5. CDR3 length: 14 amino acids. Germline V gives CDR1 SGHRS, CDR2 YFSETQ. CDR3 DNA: TGCGCCAGCAGCTTGGTGACAGGGAGCCATGGCTACACCTTC. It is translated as CASSLVTGSHGYTF.

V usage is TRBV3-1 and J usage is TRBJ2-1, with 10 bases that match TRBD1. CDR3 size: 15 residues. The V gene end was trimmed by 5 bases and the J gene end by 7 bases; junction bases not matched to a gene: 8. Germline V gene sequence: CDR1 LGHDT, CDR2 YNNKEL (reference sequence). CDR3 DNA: TGTGCCAGCAGCGCGACAGGGGGCGCCGGGAATGAGCAGTTCTTC. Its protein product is CASSATGGAGNEQFF.

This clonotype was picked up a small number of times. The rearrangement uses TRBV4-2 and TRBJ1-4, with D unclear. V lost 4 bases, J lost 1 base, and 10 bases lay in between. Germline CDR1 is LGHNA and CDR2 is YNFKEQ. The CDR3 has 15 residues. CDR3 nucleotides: TGTGCCAGCAGCCCCCGAGCTGGAACTAATGAAAAACTGTTTTTT. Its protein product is CASSPRAGTNEKLFF.

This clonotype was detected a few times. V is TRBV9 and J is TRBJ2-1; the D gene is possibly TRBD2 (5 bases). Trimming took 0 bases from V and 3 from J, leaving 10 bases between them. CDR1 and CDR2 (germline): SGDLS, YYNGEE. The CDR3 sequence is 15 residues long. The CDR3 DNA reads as TGTGCCAGCAGCGTAGCTCTAGCAGACTACAATGAGCAGTTCTTC. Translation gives CASSVALADYNEQFF.

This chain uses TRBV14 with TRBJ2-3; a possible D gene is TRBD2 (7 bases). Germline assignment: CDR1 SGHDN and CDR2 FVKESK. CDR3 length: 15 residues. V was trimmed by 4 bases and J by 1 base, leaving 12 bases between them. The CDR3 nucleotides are TGTGCCAGCAGCCCGATGGGGGGGCGCACAGATACGCAGTATTTT. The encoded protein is CASSPMGGRTDTQYF.

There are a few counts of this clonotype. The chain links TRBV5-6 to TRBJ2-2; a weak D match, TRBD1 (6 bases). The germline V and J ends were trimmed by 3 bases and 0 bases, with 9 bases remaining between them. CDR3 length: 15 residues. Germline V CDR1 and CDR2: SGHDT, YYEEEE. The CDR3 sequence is CASSYGGTNTGELFF. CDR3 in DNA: TGTGCCAGCAGCTATGGGGGCACGAACACCGGGGAGCTGTTTTTT.

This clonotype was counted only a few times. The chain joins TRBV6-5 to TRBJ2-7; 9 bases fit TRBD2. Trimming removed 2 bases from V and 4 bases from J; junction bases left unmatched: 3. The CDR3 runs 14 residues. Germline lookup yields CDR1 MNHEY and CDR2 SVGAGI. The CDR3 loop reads CASSYAGGLYEQYF. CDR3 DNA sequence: TGTGCCAGCAGTTACGCGGGGGGGCTTTACGAGCAGTACTTC.

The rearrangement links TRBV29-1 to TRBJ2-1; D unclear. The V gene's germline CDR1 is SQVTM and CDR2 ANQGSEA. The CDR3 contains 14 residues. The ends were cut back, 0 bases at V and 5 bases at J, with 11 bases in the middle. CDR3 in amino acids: CSVEDSSNNNEQFF. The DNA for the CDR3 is TGCAGCGTTGAAGATAGCAGCAACAACAATGAGCAGTTCTTC.

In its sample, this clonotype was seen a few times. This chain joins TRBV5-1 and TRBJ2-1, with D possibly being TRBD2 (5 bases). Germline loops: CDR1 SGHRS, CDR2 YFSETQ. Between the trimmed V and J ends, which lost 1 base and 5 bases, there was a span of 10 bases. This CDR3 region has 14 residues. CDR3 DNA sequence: TGCGCCAGCAGCTTGAGTAGGACTGACAATGAGCAGTTCTTC. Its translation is CASSLSRTDNEQFF.

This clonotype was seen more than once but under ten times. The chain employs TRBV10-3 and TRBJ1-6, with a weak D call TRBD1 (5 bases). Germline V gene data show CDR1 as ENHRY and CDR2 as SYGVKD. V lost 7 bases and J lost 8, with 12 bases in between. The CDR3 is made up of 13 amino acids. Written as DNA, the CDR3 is TGTGCCATCAAGCAGGGTATAGATTCACCCCTCCACTTT. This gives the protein CAIKQGIDSPLHF.

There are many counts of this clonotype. Written as DNA, the CDR3 is TGCGCCAGCAGCTACGGGGGGCGGAACACTGAAGCTTTCTTT. Protein product: CASSYGGRNTEAFF. The V and J genes are TRBV5-1 and TRBJ1-1; perhaps TRBD1 as D (6 bases). Germline V gives CDR1 SGHRS, CDR2 YFSETQ. The CDR3 runs to 14 residues. Trimming stripped 3 bases from V and 1 base from J, with 10 bases between.

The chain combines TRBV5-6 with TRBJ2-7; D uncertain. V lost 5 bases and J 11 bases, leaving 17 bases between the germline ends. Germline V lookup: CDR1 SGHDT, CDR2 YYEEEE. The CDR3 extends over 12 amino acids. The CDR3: CASSYGPYGEYF. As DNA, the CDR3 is TGTGCCAGCAGTTATGGACCCTACGGCGAGTACTTC.

DNA for the CDR3: TGTGCCAGCAGCCAGACAGGGGCTTTCGGGGAGCTGTTTTTT. Translation: CASSQTGAFGELFF. The J gene is TRBJ2-2, the V gene TRBV7-2; TRBD1 matches 8 bases. V lost 5 bases, J lost 7 bases, and 6 bases stayed unmatched. Germline-derived CDR1 and CDR2 are SGHTA and FQGNSA. This CDR3 contains 14 residues.

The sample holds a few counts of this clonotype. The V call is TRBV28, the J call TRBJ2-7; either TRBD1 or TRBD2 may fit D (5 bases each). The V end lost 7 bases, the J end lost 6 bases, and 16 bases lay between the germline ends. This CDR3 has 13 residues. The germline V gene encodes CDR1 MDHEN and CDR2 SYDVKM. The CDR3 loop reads CASNQGPFREQYF. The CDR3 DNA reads TGTGCCAGCAACCAGGGACCCTTTCGCGAGCAGTACTTC.

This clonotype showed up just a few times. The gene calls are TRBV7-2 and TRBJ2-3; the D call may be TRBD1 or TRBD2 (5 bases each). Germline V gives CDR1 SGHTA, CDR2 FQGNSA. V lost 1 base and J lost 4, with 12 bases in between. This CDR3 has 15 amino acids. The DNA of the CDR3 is TGTGCCAGCAGCTTAGGAGGGACGGGGTCAGATACGCAGTATTTT. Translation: CASSLGGTGSDTQYF.

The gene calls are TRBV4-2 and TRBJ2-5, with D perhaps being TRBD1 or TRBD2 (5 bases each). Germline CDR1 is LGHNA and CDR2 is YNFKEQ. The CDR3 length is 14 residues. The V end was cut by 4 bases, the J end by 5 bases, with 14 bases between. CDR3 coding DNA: TGTGCCAGCAGCCCCCGGGACGAGGGGGAGACCCAGTACTTC. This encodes CASSPRDEGETQYF.